This T cell receptor beta chain was captured in a study of blood T cells in healthy people across ages. The CDR3 loop spans 14 amino acids. Germline CDR1 reads SGDLS; CDR2 reads YYNGEE. The V end lost 5 bases, the J end lost 14 bases, and 23 bases lay between the germline ends. Next came a second PCR, run for roughly 6 to 11 cycles, which used a sample-barcoded 5' primer along with a J-beta primer mix. Tags on each cDNA molecule came from a template-switch adaptor with 12 random nucleotides. TCRdb re-called the 5' RACE reads through MiXCR, storing one row per CDR3 protein. This sample has about 640,000 distinct CDR3 sequences, with roughly 53% found just once.

What was sequenced was blood. The receptor comes from a man between 60 and 75 years old in good health. J is TRBJ2-1 and V is TRBV9; D possibly uses TRBD1 or TRBD2 (6 bases each). For the CDR3, the DNA is TGTGCCAGCAGTCAGCTTTTCGTGGAGGGGGAAAAGTTCTTC. It is translated as CASSQLFVEGEKFF.